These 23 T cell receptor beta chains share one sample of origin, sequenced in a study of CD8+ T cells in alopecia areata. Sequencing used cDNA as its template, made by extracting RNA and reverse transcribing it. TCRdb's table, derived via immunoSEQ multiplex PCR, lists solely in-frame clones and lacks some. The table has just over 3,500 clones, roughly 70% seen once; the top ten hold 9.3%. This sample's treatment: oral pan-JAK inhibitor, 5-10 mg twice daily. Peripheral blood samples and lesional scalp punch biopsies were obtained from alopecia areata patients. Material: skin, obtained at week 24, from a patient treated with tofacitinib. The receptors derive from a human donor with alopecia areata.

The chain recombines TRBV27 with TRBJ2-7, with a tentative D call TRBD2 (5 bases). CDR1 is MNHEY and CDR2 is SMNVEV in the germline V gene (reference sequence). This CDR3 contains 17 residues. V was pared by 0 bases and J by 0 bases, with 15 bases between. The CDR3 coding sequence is TGTGCCAGCAGTTTATCCTCCACTAGTCCTGGCTCCTACGAGCAGTACTTC. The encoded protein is CASSLSSTSPGSYEQYF.

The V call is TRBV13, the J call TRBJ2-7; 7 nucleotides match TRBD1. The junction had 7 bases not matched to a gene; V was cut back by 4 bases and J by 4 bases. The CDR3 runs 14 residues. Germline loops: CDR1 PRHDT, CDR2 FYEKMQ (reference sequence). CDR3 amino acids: CASSYRQGFYEQYF. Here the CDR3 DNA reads TGTGCCAGCAGCTACCGACAGGGCTTTTACGAGCAGTACTTC.

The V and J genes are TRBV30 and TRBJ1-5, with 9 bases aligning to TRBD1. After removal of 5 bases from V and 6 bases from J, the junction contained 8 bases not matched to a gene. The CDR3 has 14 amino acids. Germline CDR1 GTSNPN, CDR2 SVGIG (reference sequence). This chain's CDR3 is CAWQDRGVRQPQHF. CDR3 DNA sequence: TGTGCCTGGCAGGACAGGGGAGTTCGTCAGCCCCAGCATTTT.

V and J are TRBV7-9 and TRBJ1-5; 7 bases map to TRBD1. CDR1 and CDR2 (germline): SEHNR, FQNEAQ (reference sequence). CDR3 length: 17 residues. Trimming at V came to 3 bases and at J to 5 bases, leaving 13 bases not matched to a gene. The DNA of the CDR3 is TGTGCCAGCAGCTTCGCTCCTAAGACAGGGATGGATCAGCCCCAGCATTTT. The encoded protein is CASSFAPKTGMDQPQHF. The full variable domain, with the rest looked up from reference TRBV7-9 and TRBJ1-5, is DTGVSQNPRHKITKRGQNVTFRCDPISEHNRLYWYRQTLGQGPEFLTYFQNEAQLEKSRLLSDRFSAERPKGSFSTLEIQRTEQGDSAMYLCASSFAPKTGMDQPQHFGDGTRLSIL.

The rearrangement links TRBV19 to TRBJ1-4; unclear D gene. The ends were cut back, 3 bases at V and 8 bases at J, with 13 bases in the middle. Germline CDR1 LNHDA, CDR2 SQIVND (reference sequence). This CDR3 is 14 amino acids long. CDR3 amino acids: CASSMARMFEKLFF. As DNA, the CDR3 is TGTGCCAGTAGTATGGCTCGGATGTTCGAAAAACTGTTTTTT.

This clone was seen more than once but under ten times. The CDR3 DNA reads TGTGCCAGCAGCTTAAGTTTGTCAAGAAACACCGGGGAGCTGTTTTTT. This gives the protein CASSLSLSRNTGELFF. The chain uses TRBV7-2 and TRBJ2-2; D gene unclear. The CDR3 has 16 amino acids. Germline V gives CDR1 SGHTA, CDR2 FQGNSA. V lost 2 bases to trimming and J lost 2 bases, with 12 bases between them.

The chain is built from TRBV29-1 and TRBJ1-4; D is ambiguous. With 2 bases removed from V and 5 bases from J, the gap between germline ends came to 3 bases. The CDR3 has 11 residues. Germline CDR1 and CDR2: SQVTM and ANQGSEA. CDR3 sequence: CSVEFNEKLFF. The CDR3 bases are TGCAGCGTTGAATTCAATGAAAAACTGTTTTTT.

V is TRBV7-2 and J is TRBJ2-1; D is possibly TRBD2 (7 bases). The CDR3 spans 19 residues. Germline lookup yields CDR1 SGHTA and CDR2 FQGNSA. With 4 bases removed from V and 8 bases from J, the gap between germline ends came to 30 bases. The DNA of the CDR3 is TGTGCCAGCAGCTCACTCCCGGGGGGCTACCCCGCCGGTTCCGATGAGCAGTTCTTC. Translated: CASSSLPGGYPAGSDEQFF. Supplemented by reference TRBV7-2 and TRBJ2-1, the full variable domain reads GAGVSQSPSNKVTEKGKDVELRCDPISGHTALYWYRQSLGQGLEFLIYFQGNSAPDKSGLPSDRFSAERTGGSVSTLTIQRTQQEDSAVYLCASSSLPGGYPAGSDEQFFGPGTRLTVL.

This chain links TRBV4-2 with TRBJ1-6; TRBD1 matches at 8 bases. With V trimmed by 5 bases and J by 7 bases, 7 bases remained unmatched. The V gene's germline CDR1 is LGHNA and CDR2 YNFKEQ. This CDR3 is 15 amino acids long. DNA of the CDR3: TGTGCCAGCAGCGAATTGGACAGGGCGAATTCACCCCTCCACTTT. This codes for CASSELDRANSPLHF.

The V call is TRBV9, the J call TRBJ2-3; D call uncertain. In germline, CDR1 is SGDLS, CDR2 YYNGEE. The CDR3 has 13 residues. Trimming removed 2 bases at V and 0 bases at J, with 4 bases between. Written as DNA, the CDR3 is TGTGCCAGCAGCGTTAGTAGCACAGATACGCAGTATTTT. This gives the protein CASSVSSTDTQYF.

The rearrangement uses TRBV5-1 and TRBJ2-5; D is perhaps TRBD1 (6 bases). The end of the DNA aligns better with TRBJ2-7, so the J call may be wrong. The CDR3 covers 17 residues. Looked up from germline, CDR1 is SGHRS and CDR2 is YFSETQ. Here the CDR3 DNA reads TGCGCCAGCAGCCTCCCGCCAGGGGCTTTTAGCGTCTACGAGCAGTACTTC. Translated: CASSLPPGAFSVYEQYF.

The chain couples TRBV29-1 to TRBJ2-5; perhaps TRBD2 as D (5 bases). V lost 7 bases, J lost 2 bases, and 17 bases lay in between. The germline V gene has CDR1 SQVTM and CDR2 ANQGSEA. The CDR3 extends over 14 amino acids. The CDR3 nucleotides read TGCAGCGCTACCGGACGCAGAGGGCAAGAGACCCAGTACTTC. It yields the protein CSATGRRGQETQYF. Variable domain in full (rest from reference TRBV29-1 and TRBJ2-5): SAVISQKPSRDICQRGTSLTIQCQVDSQVTMMFWYRQQPGQSLTLIATANQGSEATYESGFVIDKFPISRPNLTFSTLTVSNMSPEDSSIYLCSATGRRGQETQYFGPGTRLLVL.

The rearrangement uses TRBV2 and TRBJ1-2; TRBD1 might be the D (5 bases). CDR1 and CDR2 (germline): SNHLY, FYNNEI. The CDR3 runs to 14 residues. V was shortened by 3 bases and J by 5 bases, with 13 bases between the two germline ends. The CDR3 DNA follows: TGTGCCAGCAGTGACCCACCAGGGAATTATGGCTACACCTTC. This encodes CASSDPPGNYGYTF.

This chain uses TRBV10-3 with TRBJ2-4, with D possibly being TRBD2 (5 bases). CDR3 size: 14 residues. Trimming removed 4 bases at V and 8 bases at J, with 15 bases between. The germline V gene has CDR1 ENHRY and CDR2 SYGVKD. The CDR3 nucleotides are TGTGCCATCAGTGCCTCGGGGTCCGAGGACATTCAGTACTTC. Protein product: CAISASGSEDIQYF.

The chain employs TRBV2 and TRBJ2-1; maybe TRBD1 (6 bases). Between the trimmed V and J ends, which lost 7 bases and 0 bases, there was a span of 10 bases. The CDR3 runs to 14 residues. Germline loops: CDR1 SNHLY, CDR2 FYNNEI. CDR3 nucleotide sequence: TGTGCCAGCAATCGACAGGTCTCCTACAATGAGCAGTTCTTC. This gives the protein CASNRQVSYNEQFF.

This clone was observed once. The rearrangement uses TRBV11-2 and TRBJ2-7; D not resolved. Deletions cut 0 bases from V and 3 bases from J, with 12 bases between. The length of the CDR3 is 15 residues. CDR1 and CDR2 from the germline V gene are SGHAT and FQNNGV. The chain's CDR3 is CASSLDWSRYYEQYF. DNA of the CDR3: TGTGCCAGCAGCTTAGATTGGTCACGCTACTACGAGCAGTACTTC.

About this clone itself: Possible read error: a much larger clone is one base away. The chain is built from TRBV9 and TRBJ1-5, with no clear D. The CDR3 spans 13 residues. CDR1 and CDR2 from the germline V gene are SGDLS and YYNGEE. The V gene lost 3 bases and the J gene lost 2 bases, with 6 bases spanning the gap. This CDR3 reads CASSGHCNQPQHF. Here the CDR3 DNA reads TGTGCCAGCAGCGGACATTGCAATCAGCCCCAGCATTTT.

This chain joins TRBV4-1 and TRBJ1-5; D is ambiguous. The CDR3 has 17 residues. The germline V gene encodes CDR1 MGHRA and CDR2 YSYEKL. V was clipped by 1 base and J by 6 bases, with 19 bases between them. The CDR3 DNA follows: TGCGCCAGCAGCCAAGGACATAGGTATCCTGATGGTCAGCCCCAGCATTTT. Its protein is CASSQGHRYPDGQPQHF.

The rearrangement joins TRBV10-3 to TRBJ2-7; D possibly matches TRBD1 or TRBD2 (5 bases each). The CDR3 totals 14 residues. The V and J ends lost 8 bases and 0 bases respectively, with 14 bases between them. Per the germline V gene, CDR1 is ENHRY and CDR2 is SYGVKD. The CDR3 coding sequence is TGTGCCATCGCAGGGAGTGATCGCTCCTACGAGCAGTACTTC. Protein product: CAIAGSDRSYEQYF.

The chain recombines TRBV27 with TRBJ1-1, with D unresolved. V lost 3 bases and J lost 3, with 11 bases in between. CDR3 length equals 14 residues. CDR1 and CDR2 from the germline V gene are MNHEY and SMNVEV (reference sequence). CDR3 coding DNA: TGTGCCAGCAGTTTGTCAGTCGGGGACACTGAAGCTTTCTTT. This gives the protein CASSLSVGDTEAFF.

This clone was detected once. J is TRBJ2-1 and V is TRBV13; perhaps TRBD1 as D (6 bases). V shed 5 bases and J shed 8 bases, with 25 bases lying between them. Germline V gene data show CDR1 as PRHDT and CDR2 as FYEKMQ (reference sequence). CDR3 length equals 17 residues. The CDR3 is CASSPLLWLTGRDEQFF. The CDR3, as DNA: TGTGCCAGCAGCCCTCTGTTATGGTTAACAGGGCGAGATGAGCAGTTCTTC.

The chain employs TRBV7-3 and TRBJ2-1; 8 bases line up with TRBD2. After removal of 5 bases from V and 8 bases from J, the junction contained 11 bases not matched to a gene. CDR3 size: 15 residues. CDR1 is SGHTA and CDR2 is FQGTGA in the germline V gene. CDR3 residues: CASSPSGLDDDEQFF. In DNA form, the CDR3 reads TGTGCCAGCAGCCCATCGGGACTAGACGACGATGAGCAGTTCTTC.

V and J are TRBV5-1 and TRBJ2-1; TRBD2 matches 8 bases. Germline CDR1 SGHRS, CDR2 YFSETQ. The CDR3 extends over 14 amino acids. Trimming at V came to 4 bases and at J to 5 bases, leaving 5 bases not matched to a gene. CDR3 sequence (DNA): TGCGCCAGCAGCAAACTAGCGGCGAACAATGAGCAGTTCTTC. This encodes CASSKLAANNEQFF.